These T cell receptor beta chains were read from a single sample in a study of T-cell reconstitution after alpha-beta-depleted transplantation in children. TCRdb reanalysed the PCR reads using MiXCR and keeps one entry per CDR3 protein. The sample holds hundreds of thousands of distinct CDR3 sequences, roughly 14% seen once. Sequenced here: PBMCs, sampled before TCRalphabeta/CD19-depleted stem cell transplant. The receptors come from a girl aged 2-10 years with congenital amegakaryocytic thrombocytopenia, due to receive a stem cell transplant. Both conserved end residues are part of each CDR3. Fields, in order: CDR3 DNA, CDR3 protein, clone size, J gene, V gene, D gene. D genes are given only for firm matches. Rows may omit the clone size; those that give it use once, few, many or a size class.

TGCGCCAGCAGCTCGACAGGGTATGAAAAACTGTTTTTT CASSSTGYEKLFF many TRBJ1-4 TRBV5-1 TRBD1
TGCGCCAGCAGAGGGGATAGCAATCAGCCCCAGCATTTT CASRGDSNQPQHF many TRBJ1-5 TRBV5-1 NA
TGCAGCGTTGTGGCAGGCTACGAGCAGTACTTC CSVVAGYEQYF many TRBJ2-7 TRBV29-1 NA
TGTGCCAGCAGCCAAGAAAGAGGGCTGAATAAAGAGACCCAGTACTTC CASSQERGLNKETQYF few TRBJ2-5 TRBV4-2 NA
TGCAGTGCTGACCTAGCGGGCGACAGCACAGATACGCAGTATTTT CSADLAGDSTDTQYF NA TRBJ2-3 TRBV20-1 TRBD2
TGCGCCAGCAGCTTCCCGGACAGGGAAGAGACCCAGTACTTC CASSFPDREETQYF few TRBJ2-5 TRBV4-1 TRBD1
TGCAGTGCTCCCCAGGGGGTCAATCAGCCCCAGCATTTT CSAPQGVNQPQHF few TRBJ1-5 TRBV20-1 TRBD1
TGTGCCAGCAGCTTAAGGCTTACGAACACCGGGGAGCTGTTTTTT CASSLRLTNTGELFF many TRBJ2-2 TRBV7-9 NA
TGCAGTGCTAGAGATTTGGGCAGGGGGCTCAATGAGCAGTTCTTC CSARDLGRGLNEQFF many TRBJ2-1 TRBV20-1 TRBD1
TGTGCCAGCAGTTCGCTCCTAAACACCGGGGAGCTGTTTTTT CASSSLLNTGELFF many TRBJ2-2 TRBV6-2/TRBV6-3 NA
TGCGCCAGCAGCCCCGAATGGGGATACAATGAGCAGTTCTTC CASSPEWGYNEQFF many TRBJ2-1 TRBV5-1 NA
TGTGCCAGCAGCTTAGAGACAAGCGTTCTGTATTTT CASSLETSVLYF NA TRBJ2-3 TRBV7-6 NA
TGCAGCGTCCCGAGTGGGGGGGGGACAGGCCTCATCCTGAACACTGAAGCTTTCTTT CSVPSGGGTGLILNTEAFF few TRBJ1-1 TRBV29-1 TRBD1
TGTGCCAGTAGTACCTATGCCGGGACCGAACCTCCCTACGAGCAGTACTTC CASSTYAGTEPPYEQYF NA TRBJ2-7 TRBV19 NA
TGTGCCAGCAGCTTTAGCCTGGGACCCAATCAGCCCCAGCATTTT CASSFSLGPNQPQHF many TRBJ1-5 TRBV5-6 NA
TGCGCCAGCAGCCAAGATCAAGCGGGAGGGCCTCTCGGCGAGCAGTACTTC CASSQDQAGGPLGEQYF NA TRBJ2-7 TRBV4-1 TRBD2
TGCGCCAGCAGCCCTCAGACAGGGTTTGACTATGGCTACACCTTC CASSPQTGFDYGYTF many TRBJ1-2 TRBV5-1 TRBD1
TGTGCCAGCAGTTACTCGGGGGTCAATGAGCAGTTCTTC CASSYSGVNEQFF many TRBJ2-1 TRBV6-5 NA
TGCAGTGCTAGGGGACTAGCGGGAGTTACCGGGGAGCTGTTTTTT CSARGLAGVTGELFF many TRBJ2-2 TRBV20-1 TRBD2
TGTGCCGGGGGGACGCGAGACAATGAGCAGTTCTTC CAGGTRDNEQFF many TRBJ2-1 TRBV12-3/TRBV12-4 NA
TGCGCCAGCAGCCAAGACTCGAAGCGCACAGATACGCAGTATTTT CASSQDSKRTDTQYF many TRBJ2-3 TRBV4-1 NA
TGTGCCAGCAGCTTAACGGTAGCGGGAATTCAGGGGGAGCTGTTTTTT CASSLTVAGIQGELFF few TRBJ2-2 TRBV7-6 TRBD2
TGTGCCAGCAAATTTACGGCTGCTAACTATGGCTACACCTTC CASKFTAANYGYTF few TRBJ1-2 TRBV21-1 NA
TGTGCCAGCAGCCTAAGATATCCGGGAGGCTACTATGGCTACACCTTC CASSLRYPGGYYGYTF few TRBJ1-2 TRBV5-6 NA
TGTGCCGCGGCCCGTGGGGACCCAGTCACAGATACGCAGTATTTT CAAARGDPVTDTQYF NA TRBJ2-3 TRBV15 NA
TGCAGTGCTAGAGATCTGGACCAGGCGGAGACCCAGTACTTC CSARDLDQAETQYF many TRBJ2-5 TRBV20-1 NA